Sequencing of this T cell receptor beta chain was carried out in a study of T cell repertoires in cytomegalovirus infection. Study-wide results and caveats: The response measured ex vivo was dominated by TCR beta clonotypes (HLA-C-restricted and CMV-specific).

TCRdb re-called the reads through MiXCR, storing one row per CDR3 protein. The sample lists 830,000 or so distinct CDR3 sequences; about 31% were seen once. With 0 bases removed from V and 5 bases from J, the gap between germline ends came to 8 bases. CDR1 is SQVTM, CDR2 ANQGSEA, per germline. The CDR3 consists of 13 residues. On this clonotype itself: Its antigen is as yet unknown.

The receptor was isolated from a human donor in good health (CMV status not recorded). Some clones in this sample may be carry-over from other donors' samples. The rearrangement joins TRBV29-1 to TRBJ2-1, with D possibly called TRBD1 or TRBD2 (6 bases each). Sequenced here: cultured CD8+ T cells from PBMCs, sampled from culture after CMV antigen stimulation. The CDR3 region is CSVEDRGHNEQFF. The CDR3 nucleotides read TGCAGCGTTGAAGATCGGGGGCACAATGAGCAGTTCTTC.